A selection of T cell receptor beta chains follows, all from one sample in a study of cytomegalovirus exposure and HLA in healthy donors. Measured with immunoSEQ multiplex PCR; TCRdb has only the in-frame clones, and not every one. The sample includes some 96,000 clones, 64% seen only once; the top ten take 3.2%. Input material: PBMCs. Receptor source: a man in his sixties in good health and CMV-seronegative. Both conserved end residues are part of each CDR3. The D gene is left open where the match is weak. Only some rows state a clone size, as once, few, many or a class for expanded clones.

v_gene,j_gene,d_gene,abundance,CDR3aa,CDR3nt
TRBV6-5,TRBJ2-7,TRBD2,NA,CASSLLAGGPLYEQYF,TGTGCCAGCAGTTTACTAGCGGGAGGGCCTTTGTACGAGCAGTACTTC
TRBV5-4,TRBJ2-3,TRBD2,few,CASSLGLAGNPTDTQYF,TGTGCCAGCAGCCTGGGACTAGCGGGGAACCCCACAGATACGCAGTATTTT
TRBV11-2,TRBJ2-7,NA,NA,CASSLELPGYSEQYF,TGTGCCAGCAGCTTGGAATTACCAGGGTATAGCGAGCAGTACTTC
TRBV5-6,TRBJ2-1,TRBD1,NA,CASSNRDRGRGEQFF,TGTGCCAGCAGCAACCGGGACAGGGGCCGCGGTGAGCAGTTCTTC
TRBV7-6,TRBJ1-2,NA,NA,CASSSDFYGYTF,TGTGCCAGCAGCTCAGATTTCTATGGCTACACCTTC
TRBV5-1,TRBJ1-1,TRBD1,NA,CASSLGQGKMNTEAFF,TGCGCCAGCAGCTTGGGACAGGGCAAAATGAACACTGAAGCTTTCTTT
TRBV30,TRBJ2-7,TRBD1,NA,CAWSARDRTSYEQYF,TGTGCCTGGAGTGCCAGGGACAGGACCTCCTACGAGCAGTACTTC
TRBV29-1,TRBJ2-2,NA,NA,CSGLRAGELFF,TGCAGCGGCCTCCGGGCCGGGGAGCTGTTTTTT
TRBV5-1,TRBJ2-1,NA,NA,CASSPEDNEQFF,TGCGCCAGCAGCCCTGAGGACAATGAGCAGTTCTTC
TRBV19,TRBJ2-7,NA,once,CASSKGRGTTYEQYF,TGTGCCAGTAGTAAGGGCCGGGGGACCACCTACGAGCAGTACTTC
TRBV6-5,TRBJ1-2,TRBD1,few,CASIRQGDGYTF,TGTGCCAGCATTCGACAGGGGGATGGCTACACCTTC
TRBV7-9,TRBJ2-1,TRBD2,NA,CASSLDGGANEQFF,TGTGCCAGCAGCTTAGACGGGGGGGCCAATGAGCAGTTCTTC
TRBV18,TRBJ1-6,NA,NA,CASSPRAGVANSPLHF,TGTGCCAGCTCACCACGGGCAGGTGTTGCTAATTCACCCCTCCACTTT
TRBV7-5,TRBJ1-4,NA,NA,CARSLFTDSMREKLFF,TGTGCCAGAAGCTTATTTACTGACTCAATGCGTGAAAAACTGTTTTTT
TRBV10-2,TRBJ2-7,NA,NA,CASRVTSFYEQYF,TGCGCCAGCAGAGTGACTAGTTTCTACGAGCAGTACTTC
TRBV6-5,TRBJ2-7,TRBD1,NA,CASSLDRGANEQYF,TGTGCCAGCAGTTTGGACAGGGGCGCGAACGAGCAGTACTTC
TRBV28,TRBJ2-5,TRBD1,NA,CASSPIGRTGMETQYF,TGTGCCAGCAGTCCCATCGGGCGGACAGGGATGGAGACCCAGTACTTC
TRBV7-2,TRBJ1-1,NA,NA,CASSLVQGSTEAFF,TGTGCCAGCAGCTTAGTACAGGGAAGCACTGAAGCTTTCTTT
TRBV7-3,TRBJ2-3,TRBD2,NA,CASSRAGSTDTQYF,TGTGCCAGCAGCCGAGCGGGGTCCACAGATACGCAGTATTTT
TRBV5-1,TRBJ2-7,TRBD2,NA,CASSKGTSGYSYEQYF,TGCGCCAGCAGCAAAGGGACTAGCGGGTACTCCTACGAGCAGTACTTC
TRBV6-1,TRBJ1-1,NA,NA,CASHRVMNTEAFF,TGTGCCAGCCACAGGGTCATGAACACTGAAGCTTTCTTT
TRBV27,TRBJ1-1,NA,NA,CASSLEPGTEAFF,TGTGCCAGCAGTTTAGAACCGGGCACTGAAGCTTTCTTT
TRBV30,TRBJ1-1,NA,NA,CAWSGGQTLTFF,TGTGCCTGGAGTGGGGGGCAGACTTTGACTTTCTTT
TRBV10-3,TRBJ2-5,TRBD2,few,CAISESEREYGETQYF,TGTGCCATCAGTGAGTCGGAGCGGGAGTACGGGGAGACCCAGTACTTC
TRBV10-1,TRBJ1-2,TRBD1,few,CASSGSGTAYGYTF,TGCGCCAGCAGTGGCTCCGGGACAGCCTATGGCTACACCTTC
TRBV2,TRBJ1-2,NA,NA,CASSEEGNYGYTF,TGTGCCAGCAGTGAGGAGGGCAACTATGGCTACACCTTC
TRBV5-4,TRBJ2-7,NA,NA,CASSTRSSGEQYF,TGTGCCAGCAGCACCCGGTCGAGCGGGGAGCAGTACTTC
TRBV4-2,TRBJ1-1,NA,NA,CASSSWNQGTEAFF,TGTGCCAGCAGCTCGTGGAACCAGGGAACTGAAGCTTTCTTT
TRBV6-4,TRBJ2-1,NA,medium-sized,CASSDTEYNEQFF,TGTGCCAGCAGTGACACGGAGTACAATGAGCAGTTCTTC
TRBV19,TRBJ2-7,TRBD2,few,CASSPQAGASYEQYF,TGTGCCAGTAGTCCCCAAGCGGGGGCCTCCTACGAGCAGTACTTC
TRBV11-3,TRBJ2-1,TRBD2,NA,CASSSGGKYNEQFF,TGTGCCAGCAGCTCGGGGGGAAAATACAATGAGCAGTTCTTC
TRBV27,TRBJ2-3,NA,once,CASSSPGTDTQYF,TGTGCCAGCAGTTCCCCGGGCACAGATACGCAGTATTTT
TRBV5-6,TRBJ1-1,TRBD1,NA,CASSIGQANTEAFF,TGTGCCAGCAGCATCGGACAGGCGAACACTGAAGCTTTCTTT
TRBV30,TRBJ2-1,TRBD2,few,CAWSPFLAGEQFF,TGTGCCTGGAGTCCATTTCTAGCGGGGGAGCAGTTCTTC
TRBV10-3,TRBJ2-5,TRBD2,NA,CAISLAPSGRETQYF,TGTGCCATCAGTTTGGCCCCTAGCGGGAGAGAGACCCAGTACTTC
TRBV9,TRBJ2-7,NA,few,CASSVGGLSYEQYF,TGTGCCAGCAGCGTAGGAGGACTTTCCTACGAGCAGTACTTC
TRBV9,TRBJ2-1,TRBD2,NA,CASSVPSGRGDNEQFF,TGTGCCAGCAGCGTACCCAGCGGGAGAGGGGACAATGAGCAGTTCTTC
TRBV10-3,TRBJ2-7,NA,NA,CAISESTTSYEQYF,TGTGCCATCAGTGAGTCGACAACCTCCTACGAGCAGTACTTC
TRBV6-1,TRBJ2-3,NA,NA,CASSESAGSTDTQYF,TGTGCCAGCAGTGAATCAGCGGGCTCCACAGATACGCAGTATTTT
TRBV10-1,TRBJ1-1,NA,NA,CASSESRGRTEAFF,TGCGCCAGCAGTGAGTCTAGGGGCCGGACTGAAGCTTTCTTT